The rows below give T cell receptor beta chains drawn from one sample of a study of OX40 agonist ivuxolimab in advanced cancers. Data came from immunoSEQ multiplex PCR; TCRdb stores just in-frame clones and leaves some out. The table has roughly 46,000 clones, around nine tenths seen once. The sequencing here drew on CD4+ or CD8+ T cells sorted from blood, taken in a trial of the OX40 agonist ivuxolimab. Receptor source: an adult with an advanced solid tumor such as melanoma, head and neck, liver or kidney cancer. The CDR3 runs from the conserved cysteine through the conserved F or W. The order of the fields is clone size, J gene, D gene, V gene, CDR3 DNA, CDR3 protein. The D gene is left open where the match is weak. Clone size is stated in some rows and not others, as once, few, many or a class when expanded.

abundance: NA
j_gene: TRBJ2-3
d_gene: NA
v_gene: TRBV7-3
CDR3nt: TGTGCCAGCAGCTTTACAGCGAGCACAGATACGCAGTATTTT
CDR3aa: CASSFTASTDTQYF

abundance: NA
j_gene: TRBJ1-3
d_gene: NA
v_gene: TRBV6-5
CDR3nt: TGTGCCAGCAGTTACGTCTTGGGTGTGGGAAACACCATATATTTT
CDR3aa: CASSYVLGVGNTIYF

abundance: NA
j_gene: TRBJ2-1
d_gene: NA
v_gene: TRBV6-5
CDR3nt: TGTGCCAGCAGTTACCGCCAGTTAGTCAATGAGCAGTTCTTC
CDR3aa: CASSYRQLVNEQFF

abundance: once
j_gene: TRBJ2-6
d_gene: TRBD1
v_gene: TRBV18
CDR3nt: TGTGCCAGCTCGTTACAGGGGGCTGGGGCCAACGTCCTGACTTTC
CDR3aa: CASSLQGAGANVLTF

abundance: NA
j_gene: TRBJ1-4
d_gene: NA
v_gene: TRBV11-1
CDR3nt: TGTGCCAGCAGCTTAAGGCGGAAACTGTTTTTT
CDR3aa: CASSLRRKLFF

abundance: NA
j_gene: TRBJ1-1
d_gene: NA
v_gene: TRBV7-2
CDR3nt: TGTGCCAGCAGCTTAGGTCCGGGGCCGGGCACTGAAGCTTTCTTT
CDR3aa: CASSLGPGPGTEAFF

abundance: NA
j_gene: TRBJ1-2
d_gene: NA
v_gene: TRBV5-4
CDR3nt: TGTGCCAGCAGCTTAAGAGACAGCTATGGCTACACCTTC
CDR3aa: CASSLRDSYGYTF

abundance: NA
j_gene: TRBJ2-7
d_gene: NA
v_gene: TRBV7-6
CDR3nt: TGTGCCAGCAGCCAATTTGGGGCCTACGAGCAGTACTTC
CDR3aa: CASSQFGAYEQYF

abundance: NA
j_gene: TRBJ2-7
d_gene: NA
v_gene: TRBV5-6
CDR3nt: TGTGCCAGCAGCTCCAGTTTCCAGCGGAGTTACGAGCAGTACTTC
CDR3aa: CASSSSFQRSYEQYF

abundance: NA
j_gene: TRBJ1-4
d_gene: NA
v_gene: TRBV7-2
CDR3nt: TGTGCCAGCACCTGGACGGTGGAGGAAAAACTGTTTTTT
CDR3aa: CASTWTVEEKLFF

abundance: NA
j_gene: TRBJ1-2
d_gene: TRBD1
v_gene: TRBV7-7
CDR3nt: TGTGCCAGCAGCCGACAGGGGGCGGAGGGCTACACCTTC
CDR3aa: CASSRQGAEGYTF

abundance: NA
j_gene: TRBJ1-4
d_gene: NA
v_gene: TRBV29-1
CDR3nt: TGCAGCGTTGAAGGGAGAAGAGACGAAAAACTGTTTTTT
CDR3aa: CSVEGRRDEKLFF

abundance: NA
j_gene: TRBJ1-1
d_gene: NA
v_gene: TRBV7-8
CDR3nt: TGTGCCAGCAGCTTAGGGTTTGGTGGGACTGAAGCTTTCTTT
CDR3aa: CASSLGFGGTEAFF

abundance: NA
j_gene: TRBJ1-2
d_gene: NA
v_gene: TRBV28
CDR3nt: TGTGCCAGCAGTTCCAGTAGCTATGGCTACACCTTC
CDR3aa: CASSSSSYGYTF

abundance: few
j_gene: TRBJ2-7
d_gene: NA
v_gene: TRBV6-5
CDR3nt: TGTGCCAGCAGTTACTCAGGAGGCGGCTCCTACGAGCAGTACTTC
CDR3aa: CASSYSGGGSYEQYF

abundance: NA
j_gene: TRBJ1-4
d_gene: NA
v_gene: TRBV11-2
CDR3nt: TGTGCCAGCAGCTTAGCTAGGGGTGCAAAACTGTTTTTT
CDR3aa: CASSLARGAKLFF

abundance: once
j_gene: TRBJ2-1
d_gene: TRBD2
v_gene: TRBV2
CDR3nt: TGTGCCAGCAGTGATACGGGAGGGCCCCGTGAGCAGTTCTTC
CDR3aa: CASSDTGGPREQFF

abundance: NA
j_gene: TRBJ2-4
d_gene: NA
v_gene: TRBV5-6
CDR3nt: TGTGCCAGCAGCTCGGGAGTCATGATAGCCAAAAACATTCAGTACTTC
CDR3aa: CASSSGVMIAKNIQYF

abundance: NA
j_gene: TRBJ2-7
d_gene: TRBD2
v_gene: TRBV27
CDR3nt: TGTGCCAGCAGTCCCTCCGGGACTAGCGGGAGTTACGAGCAGTACTTC
CDR3aa: CASSPSGTSGSYEQYF

abundance: NA
j_gene: TRBJ1-1
d_gene: NA
v_gene: TRBV19
CDR3nt: TGTGCCAGTAGTTCGAAGGCGGGGACCACTGAAGCTTTCTTT
CDR3aa: CASSSKAGTTEAFF

abundance: NA
j_gene: TRBJ2-1
d_gene: TRBD2
v_gene: TRBV28
CDR3nt: TGTGCCAGCAATCGACTAGCGGGAGGGGTTTACAGGTTCTTC
CDR3aa: CASNRLAGGVYRFF

abundance: few
j_gene: TRBJ1-3
d_gene: NA
v_gene: TRBV28
CDR3nt: TGTGCCAGCAGTACGCCAGGTTTCTCTGGAAACACCATATATTTT
CDR3aa: CASSTPGFSGNTIYF

abundance: medium-sized
j_gene: TRBJ2-2
d_gene: TRBD1
v_gene: TRBV5-1
CDR3nt: TGCGCCAGCAGGTTATCGACAGGGACAACCGGGGAGCTGTTTTTT
CDR3aa: CASRLSTGTTGELFF

abundance: NA
j_gene: TRBJ2-7
d_gene: NA
v_gene: TRBV4-1
CDR3nt: TGCGCCAGCAGCCAAGAACCCGGATTGAGTGAGCAGTACTTC
CDR3aa: CASSQEPGLSEQYF

abundance: NA
j_gene: TRBJ2-7
d_gene: NA
v_gene: TRBV27
CDR3nt: TGTGCCAGCAGTTTATTCGGCCGGAGCTCCTACGAGCAGTACTTC
CDR3aa: CASSLFGRSSYEQYF

abundance: NA
j_gene: TRBJ1-6
d_gene: NA
v_gene: TRBV7-8
CDR3nt: TGTGCCAGCAGCTTAGATCCATCACCCCTCCACTTT
CDR3aa: CASSLDPSPLHF

abundance: NA
j_gene: TRBJ2-7
d_gene: TRBD1
v_gene: TRBV7-9
CDR3nt: TGTGCCAGCAGCCAGGGGACAGGGGGCTTGTACTTC
CDR3aa: CASSQGTGGLYF

abundance: few
j_gene: TRBJ1-5
d_gene: NA
v_gene: TRBV30
CDR3nt: TGTGCCTGGAGTCCGATCGGTGAGGGCGGCAATCAGCCCCAGCATTTT
CDR3aa: CAWSPIGEGGNQPQHF

abundance: NA
j_gene: TRBJ1-5
d_gene: NA
v_gene: TRBV4-1
CDR3nt: TGCGCCAGCAGCCAAGAACGAGGGCGGAGGCAGCCCCAGCATTTT
CDR3aa: CASSQERGRRQPQHF

abundance: once
j_gene: TRBJ2-7
d_gene: TRBD2
v_gene: TRBV5-6
CDR3nt: TGTGCCAGCAGCGCGTCCGGGACTAGTGGCTACGAGCAGTACTTC
CDR3aa: CASSASGTSGYEQYF

abundance: once
j_gene: TRBJ1-2
d_gene: NA
v_gene: TRBV28
CDR3nt: TGTGCCAGCAGGATCGACATACATGGCTACACCTTC
CDR3aa: CASRIDIHGYTF

abundance: NA
j_gene: TRBJ2-3
d_gene: NA
v_gene: TRBV18
CDR3nt: TGTGCCAGCTCACCAAGTTCCACAGATACGCAGTATTTT
CDR3aa: CASSPSSTDTQYF

abundance: few
j_gene: TRBJ2-4
d_gene: NA
v_gene: TRBV18
CDR3nt: TGTGCCAGCTCACCCCCACAGCCCTCAATACTGAAAAACATTCAGTACTTC
CDR3aa: CASSPPQPSILKNIQYF

abundance: NA
j_gene: TRBJ2-7
d_gene: NA
v_gene: TRBV6-4
CDR3nt: TGTGCCAGCAGCATTGACTATAATTTAGCGCAGAGCTCCTACGAGCAGTACTTC
CDR3aa: CASSIDYNLAQSSYEQYF

abundance: NA
j_gene: TRBJ1-5
d_gene: NA
v_gene: TRBV18
CDR3nt: TGTGCCAGCTCACAGCAGGGCGGGAGCAATCAGCCCCAGCATTTT
CDR3aa: CASSQQGGSNQPQHF

abundance: medium-sized
j_gene: TRBJ2-7
d_gene: NA
v_gene: TRBV6-6
CDR3nt: TGTGCCAGCGCCACCCCCTCCTACGAGCAGTACTTC
CDR3aa: CASATPSYEQYF

abundance: NA
j_gene: TRBJ2-7
d_gene: TRBD2
v_gene: TRBV19
CDR3nt: TGTGCCAGTAGCGGACTAGCGGGAAGCTCCTACGAGCAGTACTTC
CDR3aa: CASSGLAGSSYEQYF

abundance: few
j_gene: TRBJ2-5
d_gene: TRBD2
v_gene: TRBV27
CDR3nt: TGTGCCAGCAGTTCGAGCGGGAGAGGAGAGACCCAGTACTTC
CDR3aa: CASSSSGRGETQYF

abundance: NA
j_gene: TRBJ2-7
d_gene: NA
v_gene: TRBV11-2
CDR3nt: TGTGCCAGCAGCCCGGGACTTATCGCGGGGGAGCAGTACTTC
CDR3aa: CASSPGLIAGEQYF

abundance: NA
j_gene: TRBJ2-1
d_gene: NA
v_gene: TRBV5-6
CDR3nt: TGTGCCAGCAGCCGGGGCTGGCAGGGGTACAATGAGCAGTTCTTC
CDR3aa: CASSRGWQGYNEQFF

abundance: NA
j_gene: TRBJ2-6
d_gene: NA
v_gene: TRBV14
CDR3nt: TGTGCCAGCAGCCCCATTCGTGGTCCTGGGGCCAACGTCCTGACTTTC
CDR3aa: CASSPIRGPGANVLTF

abundance: NA
j_gene: TRBJ2-7
d_gene: TRBD1
v_gene: TRBV6-6
CDR3nt: TGTGCCAGCAGTTACTCGACAGGGTCGCCCTACGAGCAGTACTTC
CDR3aa: CASSYSTGSPYEQYF

abundance: NA
j_gene: TRBJ2-1
d_gene: NA
v_gene: TRBV2
CDR3nt: TGTGCCAGCAGTGAATCCATGGGCTACAATGAGCAGTTCTTC
CDR3aa: CASSESMGYNEQFF

abundance: once
j_gene: TRBJ1-1
d_gene: NA
v_gene: TRBV7-3
CDR3nt: TGTGCCAGCTCGAGGACACTTAACACTGAAGCTTTCTTT
CDR3aa: CASSRTLNTEAFF

abundance: NA
j_gene: TRBJ1-1
d_gene: NA
v_gene: TRBV5-4
CDR3nt: TGTGCCAGCCGAAGTGCGGGGGTACCCACTGAAGCTTTCTTT
CDR3aa: CASRSAGVPTEAFF